What follows are 24 T cell receptor beta chains derived from one specimen sequenced in a study of T cells in Graves' hyperthyroidism and ophthalmopathy. There were TCR beta CDR3 regions amplified from RNA transcripts. The HTBI set primed first-round TCR CDR3 RT-PCR. MiXCR, applied by TCRdb to the multiplex PCR reads, yields one record per CDR3 protein. This repertoire shows about 520,000 distinct CDR3 sequences, roughly 20% found once; its top ten account for about 25%. Input material: blood. Receptor source: a man between 18 and 35 years old with Graves' hyperthyroidism.

This clonotype was recorded at least ten times. This rearrangement joins TRBV29-1 to TRBJ1-2, with D possibly TRBD1 on 5 matching bases. The V end lost 4 bases, the J end lost 2 bases, and 5 bases lay between the germline ends. CDR3 length: 11 residues. Germline V lookup: CDR1 SQVTM, CDR2 ANQGSEA. CDR3 in amino acids: CSVGQNYGYTF. In DNA, the CDR3 is TGCAGCGTTGGACAGAACTATGGCTACACCTTC.

The chain uses TRBV6-5 and TRBJ1-5; D is uncertain. This CDR3 comprises 13 residues. The germline V gene encodes CDR1 MNHEY and CDR2 SVGAGI. Trimming took 0 bases from V and 11 from J, leaving 11 bases between them. The CDR3 region is CASSYSRYEAQHF. The DNA of the CDR3 is TGTGCCAGCAGTTACTCGAGATACGAGGCCCAGCATTTT.

This clonotype was recorded many times. This chain connects TRBV29-1 to TRBJ2-7; a weak D match, TRBD2 (6 bases). With 6 bases removed from V and 6 bases from J, the gap between germline ends came to 15 bases. The germline V gene has CDR1 SQVTM and CDR2 ANQGSEA. CDR3 length: 12 amino acids. CDR3: CSVGPGVSEQYF. As DNA, the CDR3 is TGCAGCGTGGGGCCGGGGGTGAGCGAGCAGTACTTC.

This chain joins TRBV6-1 and TRBJ2-7, with no clear D. The CDR3 loop spans 15 amino acids. The germline V gene encodes CDR1 MNHNS and CDR2 SASEGT. Trimming removed 4 bases from V and 0 bases from J, with 13 bases in between. Written as DNA, the CDR3 is TGTGCCAGCAGTGGTTTGGACGGCCGCTCCTACGAGCAGTACTTC. It codes for CASSGLDGRSYEQYF.

V is TRBV7-6 and J is TRBJ2-3, with D possibly being TRBD1 (5 bases). The CDR3 loop spans 16 amino acids. The V gene's germline CDR1 is SGHVS and CDR2 FNYEAQ. The V end lost 1 base, the J end lost 6 bases, and 17 bases lay between the germline ends. The CDR3 DNA sequence: TGTGCCAGCAGCTTAGTGTCGCAGGGCTGGAGTGATACGCAGTATTTT. The encoded protein is CASSLVSQGWSDTQYF.

In this sample, this clonotype turned up many times. This sequence joins TRBV6-1 and TRBJ1-1, with D maybe TRBD1 (5 bases). The CDR3 has 16 amino acids. Trimming took 6 bases from V and 5 from J, leaving 22 bases between them. Germline CDR1 reads MNHNS; CDR2 reads SASEGT. Written as DNA, the CDR3 is TGTGCCAGCAGAACGGGGGAAATGAGGGCGAATACTGAAGCTTTCTTT. This encodes CASRTGEMRANTEAFF.

This clonotype occurred many times. The chain carries TRBV10-3 and TRBJ1-2, with 7 bases aligning to TRBD1. CDR1 is ENHRY, CDR2 SYGVKD, per germline. With V trimmed by 6 bases and J by 6 bases, 7 bases remained unmatched. The CDR3 contains 13 residues. The chain's CDR3 is CAIREGQNNGYTF. The CDR3 nucleotides are TGTGCCATCAGGGAGGGACAGAATAATGGCTACACCTTC.

This clonotype was recorded many times. The rearrangement links TRBV15 to TRBJ1-6; unclear D gene. The germline V and J ends were trimmed by 1 base and 10 bases, with 8 bases remaining between them. Germline V CDR1 and CDR2: LNHNV, YYDKDF (reference sequence). There are 13 residues in the CDR3. The chain's CDR3 is CATSRASNSPLHF. As DNA, the CDR3 is TGTGCCACCAGCAGAGCCTCAAACTCACCCCTCCACTTT.

The chain has TRBV5-1 and TRBJ2-7; D uncertain. The CDR3 length is 13 residues. V lost 2 bases and J lost 5, with 11 bases in between. Per the germline V gene, CDR1 is SGHRS and CDR2 is YFSETQ. The CDR3 region is CASSFFSANEQYF. Written as DNA, the CDR3 is TGCGCCAGCAGCTTTTTCTCGGCAAACGAGCAGTACTTC.

V and J are TRBV7-9 and TRBJ2-5, with D possibly being TRBD2 (5 bases). Deletions cut 5 bases from V and 5 bases from J, with 18 bases between. Germline CDR1 reads SEHNR; CDR2 reads FQNEAQ (reference sequence). This CDR3 spans 15 amino acids. The CDR3 DNA sequence: TGTGCCAGCAGCCCCCCGCCACGGGGTGAGGAGACCCAGTACTTC. It specifies CASSPPPRGEETQYF.

This clonotype was found many times. The chain links TRBV6-1 to TRBJ1-3; D is unresolved. The germline gives CDR1 MNHNS, CDR2 SASEGT. The CDR3 runs to 13 residues. V lost 6 bases, J lost 3 bases, and 9 bases lay in between. The chain's CDR3 is CASSPTLGNTIYF. CDR3 in DNA: TGTGCCAGCAGCCCAACCCTTGGAAACACCATATATTTT.

The sample holds many counts of this clonotype. This rearrangement joins TRBV6-1 to TRBJ1-2, with no clear D. Germline V gives CDR1 MNHNS, CDR2 SASEGT. V was pared by 6 bases and J by 2 bases, with 10 bases between. The CDR3 runs to 13 residues. DNA of the CDR3: TGTGCCAGCAGAATCGACGGGAACTATGGCTACACCTTC. Its translation: CASRIDGNYGYTF.

This clonotype showed up many times. This chain links TRBV2 with TRBJ2-7, with 8 positions matching TRBD1. The CDR3 totals 14 residues. Germline CDR1 SNHLY, CDR2 FYNNEI. V lost 7 bases to trimming and J lost 6 bases; unmatched junction nucleotides: 11. The DNA for the CDR3 is TGTGCCAGCAAAAGACAGGGGCCTCCTGGCGAGCAGTACTTC. It codes for CASKRQGPPGEQYF.

This clonotype was found a few times. The genes are TRBV12-3 or TRBV12-4 and TRBJ2-2; D is ambiguous. This CDR3 comprises 15 residues. Deletions cut 7 bases from V and 6 bases from J, with 18 bases between. CDR3 region: CASISWFSQAGELFF. CDR3 coding DNA: TGTGCCAGCATTTCTTGGTTTTCCCAAGCCGGGGAGCTGTTTTTT.

The gene calls are TRBV5-1 and TRBJ1-1, with 8 bases lining up with TRBD1. The germline gives CDR1 SGHRS, CDR2 YFSETQ. J gave up 4 bases and V 4 bases, and 12 bases lay outside the gene matches. CDR3 size: 16 residues. The CDR3 DNA is TGCGCCAGCAGCCGTTATATGACAGGGGTGGCCACTGAAGCTTTCTTT. Translation gives CASSRYMTGVATEAFF. The variable domain in full, completed from reference TRBV5-1 and TRBJ1-1, reads KAGVTQTPRYLIKTRGQQVTLSCSPISGHRSVSWYQQTPGQGLQFLFEYFSETQRNKGNFPGRFSGRQFSNSRSEMNVSTLELGDSALYLCASSRYMTGVATEAFFGQGTRLTVV.

This clonotype has more than one count but fewer than ten. This rearrangement joins TRBV5-1 to TRBJ1-1; 7 bases line up with TRBD1. The V gene end was trimmed by 7 bases and the J gene end by 0 bases; junction bases not matched to a gene: 6. CDR3 length equals 14 residues. Germline CDR1 and CDR2: SGHRS and YFSETQ. In nucleotides, the CDR3 is TGCGCCAGCCACGGACAGGCGATGAACACTGAAGCTTTCTTT. Translation: CASHGQAMNTEAFF.

This clonotype was counted between two and nine times. V and J are TRBV11-3 and TRBJ1-3; D unresolved. The CDR3 is made up of 13 amino acids. Germline CDR1 reads SGHNT; CDR2 reads YENEEA. Trimming took 4 bases from V and 2 from J, leaving 6 bases between them. The DNA for the CDR3 is TGTGCCAGCAGCTCCTTGACTGGAAACACCATATATTTT. It translates to CASSSLTGNTIYF.

Many counts were recorded for this clonotype. An end of the junction differs from the germline gene, which may be a read error. The chain uses TRBV7-9 and TRBJ1-2; no reliable D call. Germline loops: CDR1 SEHNR, CDR2 FQNEAQ (reference sequence). The CDR3 extends over 11 amino acids. CDR3 sequence reads: CASSSPPPGAF. The CDR3 DNA sequence: TGTGCCAGCAGCTCCCCGCCGCCCGGGGCCTTC.

In this sample, this clonotype turned up many times. This chain links TRBV11-2 with TRBJ2-5, with D perhaps matching TRBD2 (6 bases). The CDR3 is 14 residues long. The V end lost 1 base, the J end lost 7 bases, and 13 bases lay between the germline ends. CDR1 and CDR2 (germline): SGHAT, FQNNGV. The DNA for the CDR3 is TGTGCCAGCAGCTTAGGGGGCACGCGGGGGACCCAGTACTTC. Its translation: CASSLGGTRGTQYF.

This clonotype was recorded at least ten times. The V and J genes are TRBV20-1 and TRBJ1-1; the D is unclear. Trimming pared 3 bases from V and 2 bases from J, leaving 4 bases between. Germline assignment: CDR1 DFQATT and CDR2 SNEGSKA (reference sequence). This CDR3 has 11 residues. The CDR3 DNA is TGCAGTGCTAGGGCAAACACTGAAGCTTTCTTT. Its translation is CSARANTEAFF.

The V call is TRBV6-5, the J call TRBJ2-5; D gene ambiguous. This CDR3 spans 15 amino acids. Germline V gene lookup returns CDR1 MNHEY and CDR2 SVGAGI. Between the trimmed V and J ends, which lost 0 bases and 0 bases, there was a span of 8 bases. The CDR3 nucleotides are TGTGCCAGCAGTTACTCACAAGGATACCAAGAGACCCAGTACTTC. This codes for CASSYSQGYQETQYF.

This clonotype was observed a single time. V usage is TRBV6-5 and J usage is TRBJ2-7; D remains ambiguous. The germline V gene encodes CDR1 MNHEY and CDR2 SVGAGI. Trimming cost V 2 bases and J 3 bases, with 14 bases left between them. The CDR3 runs 15 residues. CDR3 protein: CASSYPIGRNYEQYF. CDR3 bases: TGTGCCAGCAGTTACCCCATCGGCCGGAACTACGAGCAGTACTTC.

The chain couples TRBV11-2 to TRBJ1-2, with TRBD1 identical over 8 bases. The germline gives CDR1 SGHAT, CDR2 FQNNGV. The CDR3 sequence is 17 residues long. The J segment lost 6 bases and the V segment lost 4 bases, leaving 16 bases of the junction unmatched. CDR3 nucleotide sequence: TGTGCCAGCAGCTCGCCCGGGACAGGTCATTTGAGGAATGGCTACACCTTC. Encoded protein: CASSSPGTGHLRNGYTF.

As for this clonotype: A read error is likely, as this CDR3 ends without the conserved phenylalanine or tryptophan. The chain couples TRBV12-3 or TRBV12-4 to TRBJ1-6; D uncertain. Trimming removed 3 bases from V and 6 bases from J, with 9 bases in between. There are 14 residues in the CDR3. The DNA of the CDR3 is TGTGCCAGCAGTTTGGCACGGAGTAATTCACCCCTCCACTTG. This codes for CASSLARSNSPLHL.